This T cell receptor (beta chain) was retrieved from a study of CD8 T cells in Susac syndrome. TCR beta from blood CD8+ and CD4+ T cells was sequenced. The controls, all healthy donors, were matched for age and sex. The CD8+ and CD4+ T cells were negatively isolated, with the TEMRA cells enriched by FACS. Study-level findings and limits: It was acknowledged by the study that relatively few individuals were included in its TCR sequencing and HLA analysis.

Random hexamers were used to reverse transcribe the RNA input (about 0.5 to 1 ug). A single record per CDR3 protein comes from TCRdb applying MiXCR to the immunoSEQ multiplex PCR reads. The table has over 100,000 distinct CDR3 sequences, approximately 96% seen once; the top ten hold 0.096%. Germline V gene lookup returns CDR1 PRHDT and CDR2 FYEKMQ (reference sequence). This CDR3 has 15 amino acids. The V and J ends lost 5 bases and 5 bases respectively, with 18 bases between them. A word on this clonotype: Its antigen is not known.

Material: CD4+ T cells from PBMCs. V gene TRBV13 combines with J gene TRBJ2-5; a possible D gene is TRBD2 (6 bases). The TCR was taken from a human donor in good health. CDR3 amino acids: CASSHTSIQAETQYF. CDR3 nucleotide sequence: TGTGCCAGCAGCCATACTAGCATCCAAGCGGAGACCCAGTACTTC.